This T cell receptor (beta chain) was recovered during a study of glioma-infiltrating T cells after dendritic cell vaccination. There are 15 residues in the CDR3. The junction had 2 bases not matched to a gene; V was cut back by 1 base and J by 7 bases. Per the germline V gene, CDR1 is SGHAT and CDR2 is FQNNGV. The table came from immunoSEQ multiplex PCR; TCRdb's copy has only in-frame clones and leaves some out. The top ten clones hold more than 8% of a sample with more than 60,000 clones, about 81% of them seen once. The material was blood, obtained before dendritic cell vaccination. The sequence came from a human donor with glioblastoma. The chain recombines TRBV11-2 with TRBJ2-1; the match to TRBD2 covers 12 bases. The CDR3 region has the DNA TGTGCCAGCAGCTTAGCTAGCGGGGGGGCGAATGAGCAGTTCTTC. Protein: CASSLASGGANEQFF.